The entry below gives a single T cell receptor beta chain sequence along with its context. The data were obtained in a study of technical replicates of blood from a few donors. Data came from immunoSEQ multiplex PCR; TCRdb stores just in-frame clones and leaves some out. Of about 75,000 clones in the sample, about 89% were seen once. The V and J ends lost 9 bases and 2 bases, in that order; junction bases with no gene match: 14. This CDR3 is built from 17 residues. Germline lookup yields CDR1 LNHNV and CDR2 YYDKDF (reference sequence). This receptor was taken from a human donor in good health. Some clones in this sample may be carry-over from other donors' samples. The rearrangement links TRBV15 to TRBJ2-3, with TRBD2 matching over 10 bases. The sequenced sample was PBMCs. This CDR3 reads CATTRSSGGRITDTQYF. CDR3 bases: TGTGCCACTACCAGAAGTAGCGGGGGGCGCATCACAGATACGCAGTATTTT.